This TCR beta chain was observed in a study of T cell changes during pregnancy in multiple sclerosis. The V gene lost 4 bases and the J gene lost 3 bases, with 10 bases spanning the gap. The CDR3 extends over 13 amino acids. The V gene's germline CDR1 is MNHNY and CDR2 SVGAGI (reference sequence). The method was immunoSEQ multiplex PCR; TCRdb's version includes in-frame clones alone and lacks a portion of them. The sample includes around 67,000 clones, about 92% of them seen just once. Sequencing used peripheral blood, obtained in the first trimester of pregnancy. The TCR was taken from a female donor with multiple sclerosis, enrolled in a pregnancy study. V usage is TRBV6-6 and J usage is TRBJ2-7; TRBD2 is a possible D gene (5 bases). The CDR3 protein is CASSSQGSYEQYF. The CDR3 DNA is TGTGCCAGCAGTTCCCAAGGGAGCTACGAGCAGTACTTC.